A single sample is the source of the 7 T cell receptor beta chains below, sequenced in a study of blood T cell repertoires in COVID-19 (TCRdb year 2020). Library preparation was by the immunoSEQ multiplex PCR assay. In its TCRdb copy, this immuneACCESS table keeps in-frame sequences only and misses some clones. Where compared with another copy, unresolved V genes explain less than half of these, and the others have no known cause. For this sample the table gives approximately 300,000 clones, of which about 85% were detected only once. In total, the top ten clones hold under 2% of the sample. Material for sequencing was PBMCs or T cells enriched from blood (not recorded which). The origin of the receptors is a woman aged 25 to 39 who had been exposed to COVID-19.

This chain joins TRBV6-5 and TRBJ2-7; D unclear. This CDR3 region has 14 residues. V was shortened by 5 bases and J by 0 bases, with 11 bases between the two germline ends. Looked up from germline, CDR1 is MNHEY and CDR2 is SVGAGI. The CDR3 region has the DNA TGTGCCAGCAGTCTCGACACCTACTCCTACGAGCAGTACTTC. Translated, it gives CASSLDTYSYEQYF.

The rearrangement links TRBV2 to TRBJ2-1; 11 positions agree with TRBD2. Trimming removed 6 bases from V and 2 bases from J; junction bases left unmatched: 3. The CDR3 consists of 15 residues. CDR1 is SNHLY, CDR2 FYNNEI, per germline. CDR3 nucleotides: TGTGCCAGCAGAGCTAGCGGGGGGCCCTACAATGAGCAGTTCTTC. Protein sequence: CASRASGGPYNEQFF.

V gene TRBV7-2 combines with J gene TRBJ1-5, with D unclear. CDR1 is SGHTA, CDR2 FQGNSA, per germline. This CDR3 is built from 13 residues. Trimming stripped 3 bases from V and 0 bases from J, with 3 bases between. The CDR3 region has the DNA TGTGCCAGCAGCTTCAATAGCAATCAGCCCCAGCATTTT. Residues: CASSFNSNQPQHF.

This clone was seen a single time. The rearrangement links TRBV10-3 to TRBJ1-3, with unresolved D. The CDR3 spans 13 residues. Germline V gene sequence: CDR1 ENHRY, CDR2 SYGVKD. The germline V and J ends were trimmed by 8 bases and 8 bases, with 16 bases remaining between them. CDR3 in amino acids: CAIAGSWEDTIYF. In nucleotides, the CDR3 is TGTGCCATCGCGGGCTCTTGGGAAGACACCATATATTTT.

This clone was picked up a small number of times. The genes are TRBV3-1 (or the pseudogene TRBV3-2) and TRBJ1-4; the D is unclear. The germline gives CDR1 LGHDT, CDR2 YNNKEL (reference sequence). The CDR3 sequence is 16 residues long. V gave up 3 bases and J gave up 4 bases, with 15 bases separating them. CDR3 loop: CASSQVVAGDNEKLFF. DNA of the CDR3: TGTGCCAGCAGCCAGGTGGTAGCCGGGGATAATGAAAAACTGTTTTTT.

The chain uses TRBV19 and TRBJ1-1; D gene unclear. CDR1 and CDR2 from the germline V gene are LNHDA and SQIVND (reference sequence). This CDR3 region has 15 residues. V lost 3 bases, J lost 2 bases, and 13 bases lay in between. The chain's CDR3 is CASSIGQHQNTEAFF. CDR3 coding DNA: TGTGCCAGTAGTATTGGGCAGCACCAAAACACTGAAGCTTTCTTT.

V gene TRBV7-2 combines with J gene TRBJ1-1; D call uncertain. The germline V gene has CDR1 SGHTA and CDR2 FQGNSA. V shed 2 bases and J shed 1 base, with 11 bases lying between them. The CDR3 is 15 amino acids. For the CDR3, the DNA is TGTGCCAGCAGCTTACAGGCAGGATGGAACACTGAAGCTTTCTTT. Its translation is CASSLQAGWNTEAFF. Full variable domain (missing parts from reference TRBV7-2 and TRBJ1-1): GAGVSQSPSNKVTEKGKDVELRCDPISGHTALYWYRQSLGQGLEFLIYFQGNSAPDKSGLPSDRFSAERTGGSVSTLTIQRTQQEDSAVYLCASSLQAGWNTEAFFGQGTRLTVV.